The rows below give T cell receptor beta chains drawn from one sample of a study of shared T cell receptors in the human thymus. Using immunoSEQ multiplex PCR, the repertoire was profiled, and TCRdb retains in-frame clones only, with some absent. The top ten clones hold roughly 0.0094% of a sample with hundreds of thousands of clones, roughly 86% of them seen once. This sample was shared with a second study, whose subject was human thymus T cells.

Input material: thymocytes. These receptors were collected from a boy under two years old with a congenital heart defect. The CDR3 runs from the conserved cysteine through the conserved F or W. Fields, in order: V gene, J gene, D gene, clone size, CDR3 protein, CDR3 DNA. D genes are given only for firm matches. Rows may omit the clone size; those that give it use once, few, many or a size class.

v_gene: TRBV18
j_gene: TRBJ1-4
d_gene: TRBD1
abundance: .
CDR3aa: CASSPQKRDRVEKLFF
CDR3nt: TGTGCCAGCTCACCCCAAAAGAGGGACAGGGTCGAAAAACTGTTTTTT

v_gene: TRBV7-2
j_gene: TRBJ2-1
d_gene: TRBD1
abundance: .
CDR3aa: CASSYWTGGIYNEQFF
CDR3nt: TGTGCCAGCAGCTACTGGACAGGGGGCATCTACAATGAGCAGTTCTTC

v_gene: TRBV6-6
j_gene: TRBJ1-2
d_gene: TRBD1
abundance: .
CDR3aa: CASRSAPGQKEKGYTF
CDR3nt: TGTGCCAGCAGGTCCGCTCCGGGACAGAAAGAAAAGGGCTACACCTTC

v_gene: TRBV14
j_gene: TRBJ2-5
d_gene: TRBD2
abundance: few
CDR3aa: CASSQTSDPEETQYF
CDR3nt: TGTGCCAGCAGCCAAACTAGCGACCCTGAGGAGACCCAGTACTTC

v_gene: TRBV14
j_gene: TRBJ2-1
d_gene: TRBD2
abundance: .
CDR3aa: CASSQSLAGELNEQFF
CDR3nt: TGTGCCAGCAGCCAATCTTTGGCGGGAGAACTTAATGAGCAGTTCTTC

v_gene: TRBV5-6
j_gene: TRBJ2-7
d_gene: TRBD1
abundance: .
CDR3aa: CASSPSRDSSYEQYF
CDR3nt: TGTGCCAGCAGCCCAAGCCGGGACAGCTCCTACGAGCAGTACTTC

v_gene: TRBV28
j_gene: TRBJ2-5
d_gene: .
abundance: .
CDR3aa: CASAANRTKQETQYF
CDR3nt: TGTGCCAGCGCTGCGAACAGAACCAAACAAGAGACCCAGTACTTC

v_gene: TRBV14
j_gene: TRBJ2-7
d_gene: TRBD2
abundance: .
CDR3aa: CASSRLPPGLAKYEQYF
CDR3nt: TGTGCCAGCAGCCGCCTACCCCCGGGACTAGCGAAGTACGAGCAGTACTTC

v_gene: TRBV25-1
j_gene: TRBJ2-7
d_gene: TRBD2
abundance: few
CDR3aa: CAVAGDSYEQYF
CDR3nt: TGTGCCGTCGCGGGAGACTCCTACGAGCAGTACTTC

v_gene: TRBV5-1
j_gene: TRBJ2-5
d_gene: .
abundance: few
CDR3aa: CASSLVHPQETQYF
CDR3nt: TGCGCCAGCAGCTTGGTACATCCTCAAGAGACCCAGTACTTC

v_gene: TRBV9
j_gene: TRBJ2-6
d_gene: .
abundance: .
CDR3aa: CASSAVASGANVLTF
CDR3nt: TGTGCCAGCAGCGCGGTTGCCTCTGGGGCCAACGTCCTGACTTTC

v_gene: TRBV9
j_gene: TRBJ2-3
d_gene: .
abundance: .
CDR3aa: CASSVEILTDTQYF
CDR3nt: TGTGCCAGCAGCGTAGAGATACTCACAGATACGCAGTATTTT

v_gene: TRBV7-9
j_gene: TRBJ1-2
d_gene: TRBD1
abundance: .
CDR3aa: CASSLSPNGQGDGYTF
CDR3nt: TGTGCCAGCAGCTTAAGTCCTAACGGACAGGGAGATGGCTACACCTTC

v_gene: TRBV27
j_gene: TRBJ1-1
d_gene: TRBD1
abundance: .
CDR3aa: CASSLRGDRGNTEAFF
CDR3nt: TGTGCCAGCAGTTTACGGGGCGACAGGGGCAACACTGAAGCTTTCTTT

v_gene: TRBV27
j_gene: TRBJ2-4
d_gene: TRBD1
abundance: .
CDR3aa: CASSPGDREGAKNIQYF
CDR3nt: TGTGCCAGCAGTCCCGGGGACAGGGAGGGGGCCAAAAACATTCAGTACTTC

v_gene: TRBV7-2
j_gene: TRBJ1-1
d_gene: .
abundance: .
CDR3aa: CASSRTDRDTEAFF
CDR3nt: TGTGCCAGCAGCCGAACCGACAGAGACACTGAAGCTTTCTTT

v_gene: TRBV4-1
j_gene: TRBJ2-1
d_gene: .
abundance: .
CDR3aa: CASSQDLGSNEQFF
CDR3nt: TGCGCCAGCAGCCAAGATCTAGGAAGCAATGAGCAGTTCTTC

v_gene: TRBV10-3
j_gene: TRBJ2-5
d_gene: .
abundance: .
CDR3aa: CAISESHKGETQYF
CDR3nt: TGTGCCATCAGTGAGTCTCACAAGGGGGAGACCCAGTACTTC